What follows are 4 T cell receptor beta chains derived from one specimen sequenced in a study of identical twins. TCRdb redid the calling of the 5' RACE reads with MiXCR, one entry per CDR3 protein. The sample shows 200,000 to 250,000 distinct CDR3 sequences, about 14% of them seen only once. Material: memory (CD45RO+) T cells sorted from blood. These receptors were collected from a woman aged 18 to 35 in good health.

This clonotype was found many times. This sequence joins TRBV5-1 and TRBJ2-7, with D uncertain. The CDR3 has 13 amino acids. Germline V CDR1 and CDR2: SGHRS, YFSETQ. Trimming removed 6 bases at V and 0 bases at J, with 10 bases between. The CDR3 protein is CASKVANSYEQYF. Here the CDR3 DNA reads TGCGCCAGCAAGGTCGCCAACTCCTACGAGCAGTACTTC.

The V call is TRBV5-1, the J call TRBJ1-4; D is ambiguous. The CDR3 totals 17 residues. Between the trimmed V and J ends, which lost 1 base and 1 base, there was a span of 14 bases. CDR1 and CDR2 (germline): SGHRS, YFSETQ. The CDR3 spells CASSLWGQGQTNEKLFF. In nucleotides, the CDR3 is TGCGCCAGCAGCTTGTGGGGTCAAGGGCAAACTAATGAAAAACTGTTTTTT. The variable domain in full, with the rest retrieved from reference TRBV5-1 and TRBJ1-4, is KAGVTQTPRYLIKTRGQQVTLSCSPISGHRSVSWYQQTPGQGLQFLFEYFSETQRNKGNFPGRFSGRQFSNSRSEMNVSTLELGDSALYLCASSLWGQGQTNEKLFFGSGTQLSVL.

This clonotype has more than one count but fewer than ten. The chain employs TRBV5-1 and TRBJ2-7; no reliable D call. V lost 0 bases and J lost 5, with 9 bases in between. The germline CDR1 and CDR2 sequences are SGHRS and YFSETQ. This CDR3 has 13 residues. CDR3 amino acids: CASSLEGTNEQYF. CDR3 coding DNA: TGCGCCAGCAGCTTGGAGGGTACTAACGAGCAGTACTTC.

This clonotype was detected a few times. The V call is TRBV20-1, the J call TRBJ2-1; D assignment may be TRBD1 or TRBD2 (5 bases each). Germline CDR1 is DFQATT and CDR2 is SNEGSKA (reference sequence). The length of the CDR3 is 14 residues. V was pared by 4 bases and J by 0 bases, with 10 bases between. The chain's CDR3 is CSATGDLSYNEQFF. DNA of the CDR3: TGCAGTGCTACCGGGGACCTCTCCTACAATGAGCAGTTCTTC.